The 15 T cell receptor beta chains in this list originate from one sample, sequenced in a study of glioma-infiltrating T cells. Amplification of TCR alpha and beta CDR3 regions from RNA used iRepertoire nested multiplex PCR. TCRdb itself ran the multiplex PCR reads through MiXCR, one entry per CDR3 protein. The sample consists of about 410,000 distinct CDR3 sequences, about two fifths of them appearing once. The specimen sequenced was glioma tissue, nonneoplastic brain tissue, or PBMCs (not recorded which). All receptors derive from a human donor with low-grade glioma or glioblastoma, undergoing nonglioma brain surgery, or in good health (not recorded which).

This clonotype was seen more than once but under ten times. The chain couples TRBV28 to TRBJ1-2; a weak D match, TRBD1 (6 bases). Between the trimmed V and J ends, which lost 8 bases and 4 bases, there was a span of 14 bases. The CDR3 totals 13 residues. Germline CDR1 MDHEN, CDR2 SYDVKM. This CDR3 reads CASWTATPYGYTF. The CDR3 nucleotides are TGTGCCAGCTGGACAGCGACTCCCTATGGCTACACCTTC.

The chain joins TRBV7-2 to TRBJ2-3, with D uncertain. V dropped 3 bases and J dropped 1 base, with 11 bases sitting between them. CDR1 and CDR2 from the germline V gene are SGHTA and FQGNSA. The CDR3 is 15 residues long. The CDR3, as DNA: TGTGCCAGCAGCTTGAATGGTTGGGGCACAGATACGCAGTATTTT. Protein sequence: CASSLNGWGTDTQYF.

In this sample, this clonotype turned up many times. This chain links TRBV6-1 with TRBJ2-1; tentatively, D is TRBD1 or TRBD2 (6 bases each). V was clipped by 4 bases and J by 7 bases, with 17 bases between them. Germline V gene sequence: CDR1 MNHNS, CDR2 SASEGT. The CDR3 covers 15 residues. The CDR3 nucleotides are TGTGCCAGCAGTGGCGGGGACACGGGGGTTAATGAGCAGTTCTTC. Amino acids: CASSGGDTGVNEQFF.

The V and J genes are TRBV7-2 and TRBJ2-5; 9 bases are shared with TRBD1. The trim removed 0 bases at V and 3 bases at J, leaving 8 bases unmatched. The length of the CDR3 is 17 residues. CDR1 and CDR2 from the germline V gene are SGHTA and FQGNSA. The CDR3 nucleotides are TGTGCCAGCAGCTTAGCGAGTGGGGGACAGGGAGAAGAGACCCAGTACTTC. This sequence encodes CASSLASGGQGEETQYF.

In this sample, this clonotype turned up many times. The chain uses TRBV15 and TRBJ2-3; TRBD1 or TRBD2 may be the D gene (5 bases each). V was pared by 6 bases and J by 1 base, with 17 bases between. Per the germline V gene, CDR1 is LNHNV and CDR2 is YYDKDF (reference sequence). The CDR3 spans 16 residues. This CDR3 is CATSAGAGGRTDTQYF. The CDR3 nucleotides read TGTGCCACCAGTGCCGGGGCAGGTGGGCGCACAGATACGCAGTATTTT.

At least ten counts were recorded for this clonotype. The chain links TRBV20-1 to TRBJ1-1; D possibly corresponds to TRBD1 (5 bases). CDR1 and CDR2 (germline): DFQATT, SNEGSKA (reference sequence). The CDR3 runs 13 residues. Trimming removed 0 bases at V and 4 bases at J, with 9 bases between. DNA for the CDR3: TGCAGTGCTAGAGATACCAGGGTCACTGAAGCTTTCTTT. Encoded protein: CSARDTRVTEAFF.

Turning to this clonotype: The conserved phenylalanine or tryptophan is not found at the CDR3 terminus, so this likely reflects a read error. The rearrangement links TRBV6-1 to TRBJ2-5; D call uncertain. The length of the CDR3 is 15 residues. V was pared by 3 bases and J by 3 bases, with 14 bases between. Germline assignment: CDR1 MNHNS and CDR2 SASEGT. The CDR3 region has the DNA TGTGCCAGCAGTGACTTTATGACTGGAAAAGAGACCCAGTACTTG. Protein sequence: CASSDFMTGKETQYL.

This chain uses TRBV7-9 with TRBJ2-1, with D perhaps matching TRBD2 (6 bases). The CDR3 loop spans 19 amino acids. The V gene's germline CDR1 is SEHNR and CDR2 FQNEAQ (reference sequence). V lost 6 bases to trimming and J lost 0 bases, with 24 bases between them. For the CDR3, the DNA is TGTGCCAGCAGTCCCTGGCGGGACCGCCGTCAGAGCTCCTACAATGAGCAGTTCTTC. Translation: CASSPWRDRRQSSYNEQFF. Full variable domain (remainder filled in from reference TRBV7-9 and TRBJ2-1): DTGVSQNPRHKITKRGQNVTFRCDPISEHNRLYWYRQTLGQGPEFLTYFQNEAQLEKSRLLSDRFSAERPKGSFSTLEIQRTEQGDSAMYLCASSPWRDRRQSSYNEQFFGPGTRLTVL.

Worth noting for this clonotype: Since no conserved phenylalanine or tryptophan closes the CDR3, a read error is the likely cause. The chain combines TRBV7-9 with TRBJ1-5; no clear D. V shed 3 bases and J shed 12 bases, with 12 bases lying between them. CDR1 is SEHNR and CDR2 is FQNEAQ in the germline V gene (reference sequence). CDR3 length: 12 residues. CDR3 protein: CASSFSQNSQHS. In nucleotides, the CDR3 is TGTGCCAGCAGCTTTAGCCAAAACAGCCAGCATTCT.

The chain uses TRBV7-3 and TRBJ2-7, with 7 positions matching TRBD2. V lost 5 bases, J lost 3 bases, and 10 bases stayed unmatched. This CDR3 region has 15 residues. Germline CDR1 reads SGHTA; CDR2 reads FQGTGA. The CDR3 loop reads CASSIQAGVFYEQYF. Here the CDR3 DNA reads TGTGCCAGCAGCATACAGGCGGGAGTATTCTACGAGCAGTACTTC.

V is TRBV4-1 and J is TRBJ2-1; 14 nucleotides align to TRBD2. Germline V gene data show CDR1 as MGHRA and CDR2 as YSYEKL. The CDR3 is 18 amino acids. With 4 bases clipped from V and 1 base from J, the junction kept 6 bases outside the gene matches. This CDR3 reads CASSLGTSGSPSYNEQFF. For the CDR3, the DNA is TGCGCCAGCAGCCTAGGGACTAGCGGGAGTCCTTCCTACAATGAGCAGTTCTTC.

With respect to this clonotype: This may arise from a read error, as a much more abundant clone is one base away. The gene calls are TRBV28 and TRBJ2-1; maybe TRBD2 (5 bases). V lost 2 bases to trimming and J lost 12 bases, with 17 bases between them. CDR3 size: 14 residues. The V gene's germline CDR1 is MDHEN and CDR2 SYDVKM. CDR3 in DNA: TGTGCCAGCAGTTTAGTAGACCTAAAGGGAGTGCAGTTCTTC. It is translated as CASSLVDLKGVQFF.

The table lists this clonotype with a count of one. The V call is TRBV7-2, the J call TRBJ1-4, with a weak D call TRBD1 (6 bases). Germline values: CDR1 SGHTA, CDR2 FQGNSA. The ends were cut back, 1 base at V and 4 bases at J, with 10 bases in the middle. This CDR3 is built from 15 residues. DNA of the CDR3: TGTGCCAGCAGCTTAGGGACAGACCTTAATGAAAAACTGTTTTTT. It encodes CASSLGTDLNEKLFF.

This chain links TRBV30 with TRBJ1-1; D ambiguous. The CDR3 has 13 residues. Germline CDR1 reads GTSNPN; CDR2 reads SVGIG (reference sequence). Trimming took off 0 bases at V and 4 bases at J, with 9 bases between the two ends. This chain's CDR3 is CAWSVGEGTEAFF. DNA for the CDR3: TGTGCCTGGAGTGTCGGAGAGGGCACTGAAGCTTTCTTT. Full variable domain (remainder filled in from reference TRBV30 and TRBJ1-1): SQTIHQWPATLVQPVGSPLSLECTVEGTSNPNLYWYRQAAGRGLQLLFYSVGIGQISSEVPQNLSASRPQDRQFILSSKKLLLSDSGFYLCAWSVGEGTEAFFGQGTRLTVV.

This clonotype has a count of ten or more. The chain couples TRBV6-1 to TRBJ2-5, with D maybe TRBD2 (5 bases). CDR3 length equals 12 residues. V was trimmed by 5 bases and J by 7 bases, leaving 11 bases between them. Looked up from germline, CDR1 is MNHNS and CDR2 is SASEGT. CDR3 DNA: TGTGCCAGCAGTCCCCTCCGGGGGACCCAGTACTTC. This sequence encodes CASSPLRGTQYF.